The 11 T cell receptor beta chains below all came from one sample that was sequenced in a study of blood T cell repertoires in COVID-19. Sequenced by immunoSEQ multiplex PCR; TCRdb stores in-frame clones only, minus some. Here the sample spans 180,000 or so clones, approximately 91% being singletons. Sequencing used PBMCs or T cells enriched from blood (not recorded which). Receptors were obtained from a woman aged 18-35 years who had recovered from COVID-19.

The genes are TRBV15 and TRBJ2-5, with 10 bases identical to TRBD1. The CDR3 runs 15 residues. In germline, CDR1 is LNHNV, CDR2 YYDKDF (reference sequence). V was pared by 7 bases and J by 4 bases, with 9 bases of the junction left unmatched. Here the CDR3 DNA reads TGTGCCACCACCCTCGATCGGACAGGGGGAGAGACCCAGTACTTC. Translation gives CATTLDRTGGETQYF.

The table lists this clone with a count of one. The rearrangement uses TRBV3-1 (or the pseudogene TRBV3-2) and TRBJ1-2; D remains unclear. Germline CDR1 and CDR2: LGHDT and YNNKEL (reference sequence). The CDR3 has 12 amino acids. V was cut by 5 bases and J by 8 bases, with 12 bases left in between. The CDR3 coding sequence is TGTGCCAGCAGCTTAGACTCGGGGGGCTACACCTTC. Translating gives CASSLDSGGYTF.

The genes are TRBV7-2 and TRBJ1-6, with a possible D match to TRBD1 (6 bases). CDR1 and CDR2 (germline): SGHTA, FQGNSA. Trimming shortened V by 1 base and J by 9 bases, and 13 bases separated the two germline ends. The CDR3 is 15 amino acids. CDR3 in DNA: TGTGCCAGCAGCTTAGTAGGTCAGGGGAGTTCACCCCTCCACTTT. Residues: CASSLVGQGSSPLHF.

This chain uses TRBV28 with TRBJ1-2; D is perhaps TRBD1 (5 bases). This CDR3 spans 14 amino acids. CDR1 is MDHEN, CDR2 SYDVKM, per germline. Trimming stripped 0 bases from V and 4 bases from J, with 9 bases between. DNA for the CDR3: TGTGCCAGCAGTTTATGGACAGAAACCTATGGCTACACCTTC. Translation gives CASSLWTETYGYTF.

This clone was picked up one time. V is TRBV19 and J is TRBJ2-5; D perhaps matches TRBD2 (6 bases). The V end was cut by 5 bases, the J end by 9 bases, with 22 bases between. The CDR3 has 15 residues. Germline V gene data show CDR1 as LNHDA and CDR2 as SQIVND (reference sequence). CDR3 DNA: TGTGCCAGTAGTTCCGGGCCGGGGGTTGTGGTAGCCCAGTACTTC. Its protein product is CASSSGPGVVVAQYF.

The gene calls are TRBV7-2 and TRBJ1-5; perhaps TRBD1 as D (5 bases). This CDR3 contains 14 residues. Trimming pared 5 bases from V and 7 bases from J, leaving 15 bases between. Germline CDR1 reads SGHTA; CDR2 reads FQGNSA. The CDR3 DNA is TGTGCCAGCAGCCCACGGGGGGGTTCACAGCCCCAGCATTTT. This encodes CASSPRGGSQPQHF.

The gene calls are TRBV7-9 and TRBJ2-6; D is uncertain. The ends were cut back, 8 bases at V and 1 base at J, with 6 bases in the middle. Germline V gives CDR1 SEHNR, CDR2 FQNEAQ (reference sequence). The length of the CDR3 is 13 residues. The CDR3 DNA reads as TGTGCCAGCTGTCAATCTGGGGCCAACGTCCTGACTTTC. This translates into CASCQSGANVLTF.

This clone was seen just once. The V call is TRBV6-5, the J call TRBJ2-6; 8 bases are a match to TRBD1. The CDR3 has 13 residues. Trimming at V came to 6 bases and at J to 8 bases, leaving 3 bases not matched to a gene. CDR1 MNHEY and CDR2 SVGAGI come from the germline V gene. DNA for the CDR3: TGTGCCAGCAGGGACAGGGTACCCAACGTCCTGACTTTC. Protein: CASRDRVPNVLTF.

The chain links TRBV6-5 to TRBJ2-2; 9 bases match TRBD1. The V gene end was trimmed by 6 bases and the J gene end by 5 bases; junction bases not matched to a gene: 7. This CDR3 has 15 amino acids. Germline V lookup: CDR1 MNHEY, CDR2 SVGAGI. The CDR3 DNA follows: TGTGCCAGCAGCTCACAGGGGGCTATTACCGGGGAGCTGTTTTTT. Translating it yields CASSSQGAITGELFF.

The V gene is TRBV5-6, the J gene TRBJ1-2; 9 positions match TRBD1. The J segment lost 8 bases and the V segment lost 4 bases, leaving 3 bases of the junction unmatched. In germline, CDR1 is SGHDT, CDR2 YYEEEE. The CDR3 is 12 amino acids. CDR3 DNA: TGTGCCAGCAGCAAGGGACAGGGAGGCTACACCTTC. It codes for CASSKGQGGYTF.

This clone has a handful of counts. V and J are TRBV18 and TRBJ1-1; possibly TRBD1 for D (6 bases). V gave up 3 bases and J gave up 4 bases, with 15 bases separating them. From germline, CDR1 is KGHSH and CDR2 LQKENI. This CDR3 has 15 residues. The CDR3 loop reads CASSPTRGFSTEAFF. CDR3 DNA sequence: TGTGCCAGCTCACCCACAAGGGGGTTTTCCACTGAAGCTTTCTTT.